These T cell receptor beta chains were read from a single sample in a study of shared clonotypes between healthy human individuals. This table comes from immunoSEQ multiplex PCR, and its TCRdb copy is limited to in-frame clones, with some not included. Among about 1.1 million clones listed, about 72% were seen once. Sequencing was carried out using memory CD4+ T cells from PBMCs. The receptor source for this set is a young man in good health. Some clones in this sample may be carry-over from other donors' samples. Each CDR3 is given with its conserved first and last residue. D genes are given only for firm matches. A row's size may be missing; if present it is once, few, many or a size class.

v_gene	abundance	d_gene	j_gene	CDR3nt	CDR3aa
TRBV9	.	.	TRBJ1-5	TGTGCCAGCAGCGTAGGTATTGGTCAGCCCCAGCATTTT	CASSVGIGQPQHF
TRBV7-3	few	.	TRBJ2-2	TGTGCCAGCAGCTTAGCGGGAAGTCCCGGGGAGCTGTTTTTT	CASSLAGSPGELFF
TRBV30	.	TRBD1	TRBJ2-2	TGTGCCTGGAGTCCGATGACAGGGGGCATCGACACCGGGGAGCTGTTTTTT	CAWSPMTGGIDTGELFF
TRBV18	.	.	TRBJ2-7	TGTGCCAGCTCACCACGAATGGAGGGGGCGGGGAACGAGCAGTACTTC	CASSPRMEGAGNEQYF
TRBV5-1	.	TRBD2	TRBJ2-7	TGCGCCAGCAGCCCGGGACTAGCGGGGGTGGAGCAGTACTTC	CASSPGLAGVEQYF
TRBV29-1	.	TRBD2	TRBJ2-5	TGCAGCGTTGTGAATACGGGAGGGGAGGAGACCCAGTACTTC	CSVVNTGGEETQYF
TRBV5-1	.	TRBD1	TRBJ2-5	TGCGCCAGCAGCTCGAGGACAGGGTCAGAGACCCAGTACTTC	CASSSRTGSETQYF
TRBV6-1	.	TRBD1	TRBJ1-5	TGTGCCAGCAACCCCGAGACAGGGGTACAGCCCCAGCATTTT	CASNPETGVQPQHF
TRBV6-6	.	.	TRBJ2-6	TGTGCCAGCAGTTACTCTGGGAGTGGGGCCAACGTCCTGACTTTC	CASSYSGSGANVLTF
TRBV28	.	.	TRBJ1-5	TGTGCCAGCAGTCCCGGGACGGTTAGCAATCAGCCCCAGCATTTT	CASSPGTVSNQPQHF
TRBV2	.	.	TRBJ2-5	TGTGCCAGCAGTCCGAATCCCGGGAGAAGGGAAGAGACCCAGTACTTC	CASSPNPGRREETQYF
TRBV11-2	.	TRBD2	TRBJ2-3	TGTGCCAGCAGCCCGGGACTAGCGGGATGGGAGCGTACAGATACGCAGTATTTT	CASSPGLAGWERTDTQYF
TRBV28	.	TRBD1	TRBJ1-3	TGTGCCAGCACCCCAGGGACAGCTGGAAACACCATATATTTT	CASTPGTAGNTIYF
TRBV9	.	.	TRBJ2-7	TGTGCCAGCAGCCGAGACAACTACGAGCAGTACTTC	CASSRDNYEQYF
TRBV5-1	.	TRBD1	TRBJ2-5	TGCGCCAGCAGCTTGGCTGGGACAGGGGAAGAAGTGGTTCCCCAGTACTTC	CASSLAGTGEEVVPQYF
TRBV5-1	.	.	TRBJ1-4	TGCGCCAGCACCCAGGGGCACAGAGTCAATGAAAAACTGTTTTTT	CASTQGHRVNEKLFF
TRBV28	.	TRBD2	TRBJ2-1	TGTGCCAGCAGGCCGGGACTAGTCCATGAGCAGTTCTTC	CASRPGLVHEQFF
TRBV7-2	.	.	TRBJ1-1	TGTGCCAGCAGCTTAAGGGCGGGGCCGAACACTGAAGCTTTCTTT	CASSLRAGPNTEAFF
TRBV7-8	.	.	TRBJ2-5	TGTGCCAGCAGCTCAAAGGTTTTCATAGGGCAGCAAGAGACCCAGTACTTC	CASSSKVFIGQQETQYF
TRBV19	.	.	TRBJ1-3	TGTGCCAGTAGTCCGAACAGGGACGGTGGAAACACCATATATTTT	CASSPNRDGGNTIYF
TRBV5-4	.	TRBD2	TRBJ2-1	TGTGCCAGCAGCCCGGGAGGGACTAGCGGCTACAATGAGCAGTTCTTC	CASSPGGTSGYNEQFF
TRBV6-1	few	.	TRBJ1-2	TGTGCCAGCGGATATGTAGGGAGTGGCTACACCTTC	CASGYVGSGYTF
TRBV2	.	.	TRBJ2-1	TGTGCCAGCAGTGAGTCCGACGGCTACAATGAGCAGTTCTTC	CASSESDGYNEQFF
TRBV19	.	.	TRBJ2-1	TGTGCCAGTAGTCCCGGGACTGTAGGATGGCTGCAGTTCTTC	CASSPGTVGWLQFF
TRBV7-6	.	TRBD2	TRBJ2-3	TGTGCCAGCAGCTTAGACAGCGGGAGCAGAGATACGCAGTATTTT	CASSLDSGSRDTQYF
TRBV4-1	few	TRBD1	TRBJ2-4	TGCGCCAGCAGCCAGATTGGGACAGGGGTAGGCAAAAACATTCAGTACTTC	CASSQIGTGVGKNIQYF
TRBV6-6	.	.	TRBJ1-5	TGTGCCAGCAGTCCGGAGGGGGGGAGCCATCAGCCCCAGCATTTT	CASSPEGGSHQPQHF
TRBV2	.	.	TRBJ2-7	TGTGCCAGCAGTACTGGTTGGTACGAGCAGTACTTC	CASSTGWYEQYF
TRBV6-6	many	.	TRBJ1-1	TGTGCCAGCACCGACCAGGGTGGCGCTGAAGCTTTCTTT	CASTDQGGAEAFF
TRBV28	.	TRBD1	TRBJ1-1	TGTGCCAGCAGTTTAGGGACAGGGGGAGTCACTGAAGCTTTCTTT	CASSLGTGGVTEAFF
TRBV5-4	.	.	TRBJ1-4	TGTGCCAGCAGCTACGAACCCAACAGGGACCCCGGAAAACTGTTTTTT	CASSYEPNRDPGKLFF
TRBV5-1	.	.	TRBJ2-1	TGCGCCAGCTCCCTCGGGGACTCTTCTAATGAGCAGTTCTTC	CASSLGDSSNEQFF
TRBV29-1	.	TRBD1	TRBJ1-1	TGCAGCGTTGCCGGGACAGGGTATACTGAAGCTTTCTTT	CSVAGTGYTEAFF
TRBV28	.	TRBD1	TRBJ2-3	TGTGCCAGCAGTTACGACAGGGGGACTCGTTATTTT	CASSYDRGTRYF
TRBV6-5	.	.	TRBJ1-2	TGTGCCACCTTACCTCCGGGACCGACCGCTGGCTACACCTTC	CATLPPGPTAGYTF
TRBV27	.	TRBD2	TRBJ2-6	TGTGCCAGCAGTCGGACTAGCCCCTCTGGGGCCAACGTCCTGACTTTC	CASSRTSPSGANVLTF
TRBV6-1	.	.	TRBJ1-2	TGTGCCAGCACCTCCAGGTCAGGGGCTGGCTACACCTTC	CASTSRSGAGYTF
TRBV18	.	.	TRBJ2-7	TGTGCCAGCTCACCTGGGGGGGCTCAGCAGTACTTC	CASSPGGAQQYF
TRBV7-9	.	TRBD1	TRBJ2-1	TGTGCCAGCAGCTCCACAGGGGGCGTAAATGAGCAGTTCTTC	CASSSTGGVNEQFF
TRBV6-5	.	.	TRBJ1-2	TGTGCCAGCAGTTTACCCCCCGGGGGCTACACCTTC	CASSLPPGGYTF
TRBV20-1	.	TRBD1	TRBJ2-1	TGCAGTGCCCCAGACAGGGGGCCGCAGTTCTTC	CSAPDRGPQFF